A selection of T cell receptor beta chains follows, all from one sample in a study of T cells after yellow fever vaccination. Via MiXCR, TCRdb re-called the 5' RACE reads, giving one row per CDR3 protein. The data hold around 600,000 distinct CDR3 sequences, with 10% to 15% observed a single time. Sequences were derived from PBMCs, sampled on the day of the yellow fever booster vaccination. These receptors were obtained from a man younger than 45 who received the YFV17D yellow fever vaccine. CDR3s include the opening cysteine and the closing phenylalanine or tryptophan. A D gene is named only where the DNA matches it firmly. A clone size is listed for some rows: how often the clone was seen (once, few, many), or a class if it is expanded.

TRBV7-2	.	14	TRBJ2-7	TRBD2	CASSTRTSSYEQYF	TGTGCCAGCAGCACACGGACTAGCTCCTACGAGCAGTACTTC
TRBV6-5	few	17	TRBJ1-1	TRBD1	CASSYVPGGVLGTEAFF	TGTGCCAGCAGTTATGTCCCAGGGGGCGTTTTGGGCACTGAAGCTTTCTTT
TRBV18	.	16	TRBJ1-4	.	CASSPSTGTTNEKLFF	TGTGCCAGCTCACCTTCAACAGGGACAACTAATGAAAAACTGTTTTTT
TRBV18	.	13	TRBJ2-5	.	CASSRSTQETQYF	TGTGCCAGCTCACGGTCTACTCAAGAGACCCAGTACTTC
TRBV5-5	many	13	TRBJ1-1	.	CASSLRGDTEAFF	TGTGCCAGCAGCTTACGGGGGGACACTGAAGCTTTCTTT
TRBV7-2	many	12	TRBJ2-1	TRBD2	CASSPTSREQFF	TGTGCCAGCAGTCCGACTAGCAGGGAGCAGTTCTTC
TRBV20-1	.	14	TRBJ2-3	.	CSARGDGISDTQYF	TGCAGTGCTAGAGGAGACGGGATCTCAGATACGCAGTATTTT
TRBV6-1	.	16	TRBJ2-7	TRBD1	CASRTLRPGQGIQQYF	TGTGCCAGCAGAACCCTCCGCCCAGGACAGGGTATTCAGCAGTACTTC
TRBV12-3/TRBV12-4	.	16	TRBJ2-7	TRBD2	CASRRSSTSGDYEQYF	TGTGCCAGCAGAAGATCCTCAACTAGCGGGGACTACGAGCAGTACTTC
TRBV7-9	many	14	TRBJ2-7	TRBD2	CASSLGSGSYEQYF	TGTGCCAGCAGCTTAGGGAGCGGGAGCTACGAGCAGTACTTC
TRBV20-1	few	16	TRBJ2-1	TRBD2	CSARLLAGISYNEQFF	TGCAGTGCTAGACTTCTAGCGGGGATCTCCTACAATGAGCAGTTCTTC
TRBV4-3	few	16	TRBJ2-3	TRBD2	CASSQDPAGVADTQYF	TGCGCCAGCAGCCAAGATCCAGCGGGAGTCGCAGATACGCAGTATTTT
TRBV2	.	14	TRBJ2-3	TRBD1	CASSDDRGLDTQYF	TGTGCCAGCAGCGATGACAGGGGGTTAGATACGCAGTATTTT
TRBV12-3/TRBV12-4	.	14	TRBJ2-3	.	CASSGVLGADTQYF	TGTGCCAGCAGTGGGGTACTGGGCGCAGATACGCAGTATTTT
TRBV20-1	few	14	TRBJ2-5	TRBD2	CSAAGSGKGETQYF	TGCAGTGCGGCGGGTAGCGGGAAGGGGGAGACCCAGTACTTC
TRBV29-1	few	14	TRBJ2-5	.	CSVEGWGVQETQYF	TGCAGCGTTGAAGGATGGGGGGTTCAAGAGACCCAGTACTTC
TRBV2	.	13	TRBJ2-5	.	CASSLRDGETQYF	TGTGCCAGCAGTCTCCGGGACGGAGAGACCCAGTACTTC
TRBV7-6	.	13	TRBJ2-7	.	CASSLGTADEQYF	TGTGCCAGCAGCTTAGGGACAGCTGACGAGCAGTACTTC
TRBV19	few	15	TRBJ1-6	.	CASSLQGFENSPLHF	TGTGCCAGTAGCCTACAGGGTTTCGAGAATTCACCCCTCCACTTT
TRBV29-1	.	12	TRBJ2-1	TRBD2	CSGAGGINEQFF	TGCAGCGGGGCGGGAGGGATCAATGAGCAGTTCTTC
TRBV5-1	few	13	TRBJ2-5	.	CASSLDPTVAQYF	TGCGCCAGCAGCTTGGACCCAACGGTGGCCCAGTACTTC
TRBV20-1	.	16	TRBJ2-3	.	CSAPPASDRATDTQYF	TGCAGTGCACCCCCCGCCTCAGACAGAGCCACAGATACGCAGTATTTT
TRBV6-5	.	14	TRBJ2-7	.	CASSYSRRDTGQYF	TGTGCCAGCAGTTACTCGAGGCGGGACACGGGGCAGTACTTC
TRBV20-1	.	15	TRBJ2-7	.	CSVLNIRGVGYEQYF	TGCAGCGTACTCAATATCAGGGGGGTGGGCTACGAGCAGTACTTC
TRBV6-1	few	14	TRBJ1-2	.	CASRPGGANYGYTF	TGTGCCAGCAGACCGGGTGGGGCCAACTATGGCTACACCTTC
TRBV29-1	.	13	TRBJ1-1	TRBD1	CSFGTGPVTEAFF	TGCAGCTTCGGGACAGGGCCCGTCACTGAAGCTTTCTTT
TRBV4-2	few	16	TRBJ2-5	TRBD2	CASSQDGLAGGGTQYF	TGTGCCAGCAGCCAAGACGGACTAGCGGGCGGTGGGACCCAGTACTTC
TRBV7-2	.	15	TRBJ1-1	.	CASSLSPPVGTEAFF	TGTGCCAGCAGCTTAAGTCCCCCCGTGGGCACTGAAGCTTTCTTT
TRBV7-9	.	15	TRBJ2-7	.	CASSLGSPAQNEQYF	TGTGCCAGCAGCTTAGGGTCTCCCGCCCAAAACGAGCAGTACTTC
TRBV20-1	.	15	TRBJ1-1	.	CSARAPGGLNTEAFF	TGCAGTGCTAGAGCCCCCGGGGGTCTGAACACTGAAGCTTTCTTT
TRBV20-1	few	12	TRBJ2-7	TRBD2	CSAPRGVYEQYF	TGCAGTGCTCCTCGGGGGGTCTACGAGCAGTACTTC
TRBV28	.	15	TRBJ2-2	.	CASSLRWPTPGELFF	TGTGCCAGCAGTTTACGGTGGCCGACCCCCGGGGAGCTGTTTTTT
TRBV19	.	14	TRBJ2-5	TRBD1	CASSKSGTGETQYF	TGTGCCAGTAGTAAATCCGGGACAGGGGAGACCCAGTACTTC
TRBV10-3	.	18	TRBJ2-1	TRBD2	CAISSAGGGTSSYNEQFF	TGTGCCATCAGCAGCGCCGGGGGGGGGACAAGCTCCTACAATGAGCAGTTCTTC
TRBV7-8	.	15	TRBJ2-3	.	CASSLGLSRTDTQYF	TGTGCCAGCAGCTTAGGATTGTCCCGCACAGATACGCAGTATTTT
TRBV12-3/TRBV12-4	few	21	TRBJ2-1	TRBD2	CASSFRRGDGVAGGAYNEQFF	TGTGCCAGCAGTTTTAGACGGGGAGACGGGGTAGCGGGAGGGGCCTACAATGAGCAGTTCTTC
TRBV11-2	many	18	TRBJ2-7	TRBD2	CASSPLGRKRGASYEQYF	TGTGCCAGCAGCCCCCTAGGTCGCAAGCGGGGGGCCTCCTACGAGCAGTACTTC
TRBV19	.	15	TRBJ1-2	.	CASSISGQNQNGYTF	TGTGCCAGTAGTATATCAGGGCAGAACCAGAATGGCTACACCTTC
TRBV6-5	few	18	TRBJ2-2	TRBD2	CASSSIGLAVANTGELFF	TGTGCCAGCAGTTCCATCGGACTAGCGGTAGCGAACACCGGGGAGCTGTTTTTT
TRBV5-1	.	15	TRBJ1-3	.	CASSLAKGAGNTIYF	TGCGCCAGCAGCTTGGCCAAGGGTGCTGGAAACACCATATATTTT
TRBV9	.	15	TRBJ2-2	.	CASSVAPRHTGELFF	TGTGCCAGCAGCGTAGCTCCCCGGCACACCGGGGAGCTGTTTTTT
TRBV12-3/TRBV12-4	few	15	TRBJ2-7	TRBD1	CASGLDRASSYEQYF	TGTGCCAGCGGGTTAGACAGGGCAAGCTCCTACGAGCAGTACTTC
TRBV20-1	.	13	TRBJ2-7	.	CSARLNSDYEQYF	TGCAGTGCTAGGTTAAACTCAGACTACGAGCAGTACTTC
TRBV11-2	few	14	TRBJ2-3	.	CASSLQGTGDTQYF	TGTGCCAGCAGCTTACAGGGAACAGGTGATACGCAGTATTTT
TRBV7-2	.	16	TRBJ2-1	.	CASSLNGRLAFNEQFF	TGTGCCAGCAGCTTAAATGGCAGATTAGCCTTCAATGAGCAGTTCTTC
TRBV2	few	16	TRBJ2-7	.	CASSEALRQDENEQYF	TGTGCCAGCAGTGAAGCGCTTCGGCAAGACGAGAACGAGCAGTACTTC
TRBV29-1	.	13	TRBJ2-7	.	CSVISRGRHEQYF	TGCAGCGTAATATCCCGGGGGCGTCACGAGCAGTACTTC
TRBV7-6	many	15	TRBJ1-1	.	CASSLEDRPNTEAFF	TGTGCCAGCAGCTTAGAGGACCGACCGAACACTGAAGCTTTCTTT
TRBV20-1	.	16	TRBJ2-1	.	CSASSHRAEYYNEQFF	TGCAGTGCTAGTTCCCACAGAGCGGAATACTACAATGAGCAGTTCTTC
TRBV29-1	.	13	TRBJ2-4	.	CSVARGPKNIQYF	TGCAGCGTTGCCAGGGGACCCAAAAACATTCAGTACTTC
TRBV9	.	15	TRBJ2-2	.	CASSLFGAGTGELFF	TGTGCCAGCAGCCTTTTCGGGGCGGGCACCGGGGAGCTGTTTTTT
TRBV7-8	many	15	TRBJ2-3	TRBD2	CASSLYLAGGDTQYF	TGTGCCAGCAGCTTATACCTAGCGGGAGGAGATACGCAGTATTTT
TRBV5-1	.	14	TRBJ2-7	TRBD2	CASSLDAGDYEQYF	TGCGCCAGCAGCTTAGACGCGGGAGACTACGAGCAGTACTTC
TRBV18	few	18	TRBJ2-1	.	CASSPPGSLYTSYNEQFF	TGTGCCAGCTCACCACCGGGTTCTCTCTATACCTCCTACAATGAGCAGTTCTTC
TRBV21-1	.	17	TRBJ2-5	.	CASSKADRTGSQETQYF	TGTGCCAGCAGCAAAGCTGACCGCACGGGAAGCCAAGAGACCCAGTACTTC
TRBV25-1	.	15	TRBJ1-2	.	CASSESSGRVYGYTF	TGTGCCAGCAGTGAATCGTCAGGCAGGGTATATGGCTACACCTTC
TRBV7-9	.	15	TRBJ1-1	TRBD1	CASSPGGTENTEAFF	TGTGCCAGCAGCCCGGGCGGGACAGAGAACACTGAAGCTTTCTTT
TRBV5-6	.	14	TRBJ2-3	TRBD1	CASSTPDRGDQQYF	TGTGCCAGCAGCACACCGGACAGGGGAGATCAGCAGTATTTT